Listed below are T cell receptor beta chains from one sample, sequenced in a study of blood T cell repertoires in COVID-19. Using immunoSEQ multiplex PCR, the repertoire was profiled, and TCRdb retains in-frame clones only, with some absent. The profile shows around 190,000 clones, approximately 85% of them singletons. The sequenced material came from peripheral blood. Receptors originate from a woman aged 60-70 years with acute or convalescent COVID-19. CDR3s include the opening cysteine and the closing phenylalanine or tryptophan.

V gene,CDR3 protein
TRBV7-9,CASSLDSNTEAFF
TRBV19,CASSLAGNTEAFF
TRBV18,CASSPLGGVGMNTEAFF
TRBV2,CASSVGQGAGTEAFF
TRBV18,CASSPGTGSHYGYTF
TRBV3-1/TRBV3-2,CASSPRAGRTEAFF
TRBV27,CASSPLQGTGELFF
TRBV11-3,CASSSRLSGEKLFF
TRBV5-1,CASTPSGSNEQFF
TRBV3-1/TRBV3-2,CASSRDSYEQYF
TRBV2,CASSGGLVVETQYF
TRBV2,CASSDSQVATYSNQPQHF
TRBV11-3,CASSLDRLAGGHEQFF
TRBV6-5,CASAPTQGGWNEQFF
TRBV7-8,CASSFGSLNRQETQYF
TRBV9,CASSVAGTGGDTQYF
TRBV2,CASRDRALSGANVLTF
TRBV30,CACTGQRTEAFF
TRBV6-2/TRBV6-3,CASSYGTSIDEQYF